Shown below are 19 T cell receptor beta chains from a single sample sequenced in a study of vaccination and CD4 T cells after COVID-19. The antigens of these receptors remain unknown. Time point given: late sampling 161 to 241 days after vaccination in a few convalescent patients. Treatment in this sample: approximately nine-day PBMC culture with coronavirus spike peptide pools or control peptides (ViraFEST assay). The Oncomine TCR Beta short-read assay sequenced DNA from cultured CD4+ T cells. Using its own MiXCR run on the PCR reads, TCRdb lists one record per CDR3 protein. The sample consists of 20,000 to 25,000 distinct CDR3 sequences, roughly 46% of them appearing once. This specimen was CD4+ T cells from blood, cultured in vitro, taken about 7 months after SARS-CoV-2 vaccination. These TCRs come from a human donor who had recovered from COVID-19.

This clonotype was observed once. CDR3 nucleotides: TGCAGTGCTAGCAGAGGGACGAATGAAAAACTGTTTTTT. It codes for CSASRGTNEKLFF. This chain joins TRBV20-1 and TRBJ1-4; tentatively, D is TRBD1 (5 bases). The CDR3 covers 13 residues. Germline V lookup: CDR1 DFQATT, CDR2 SNEGSKA (reference sequence). The germline V and J ends were trimmed by 3 bases and 5 bases, with 10 bases remaining between them.

This clonotype was seen a few times. The chain links TRBV7-2 to TRBJ2-7; 11 bases line up with TRBD2. The J segment lost 3 bases and the V segment lost 2 bases, leaving 3 bases of the junction unmatched. This CDR3 has 15 amino acids. Germline values: CDR1 SGHTA, CDR2 FQGNSA. The CDR3 DNA follows: TGTGCCAGCAGCTTAAGTAGCGGGGGGGTCTACGAGCAGTACTTC. Its translation: CASSLSSGGVYEQYF.

This clonotype occurred a few times. V gene TRBV20-1 combines with J gene TRBJ2-3, with D perhaps assigned TRBD1 or TRBD2 (5 bases each). From germline, CDR1 is DFQATT and CDR2 SNEGSKA (reference sequence). The CDR3 has 16 residues. The V and J ends lost 6 bases and 0 bases respectively, with 19 bases between them. The CDR3: CSARRAGSTSTDTQYF. Written as DNA, the CDR3 is TGCAGTGCCAGAAGGGCAGGGAGCACTAGCACAGATACGCAGTATTTT.

The V call is TRBV18, the J call TRBJ1-1, with D unclear. CDR1 is KGHSH and CDR2 is LQKENI in the germline V gene. Trimming pared 4 bases from V and 2 bases from J, leaving 8 bases between. The CDR3 sequence is 13 residues long. CDR3 protein: CASSLEHNTEAFF. Here the CDR3 DNA reads TGTGCCAGCTCACTCGAGCATAACACTGAAGCTTTCTTT.

V usage is TRBV20-1 and J usage is TRBJ1-1; a weak D match, TRBD1 (5 bases). Germline lookup yields CDR1 DFQATT and CDR2 SNEGSKA (reference sequence). Trimming took 3 bases from V and 0 from J, leaving 11 bases between them. CDR3 size: 14 residues. In DNA, the CDR3 is TGCAGTGCTAGTGCAGGGTCGGTGAACACTGAAGCTTTCTTT. As protein: CSASAGSVNTEAFF.

This chain links TRBV20-1 with TRBJ1-2; D gene ambiguous. Trimming took off 0 bases at V and 8 bases at J, with 19 bases between the two ends. Germline CDR1 DFQATT, CDR2 SNEGSKA (reference sequence). The CDR3 contains 15 residues. The CDR3 DNA sequence: TGCAGTGCTAGAGATGTGGAGCGCGGGAGGGAGGGCTACACCTTC. This sequence encodes CSARDVERGREGYTF.

V is TRBV20-1 and J is TRBJ2-5; 8 bases match TRBD2. Germline V CDR1 and CDR2: DFQATT, SNEGSKA (reference sequence). Trimming cost V 8 bases and J 4 bases; bases outside gene matches: 12. There are 14 residues in the CDR3. The CDR3 bases are TGCAGTACAGGCACCGGGGGGGCCGGAGAGACCCAGTACTTC. This gives the protein CSTGTGGAGETQYF.

By share of the sample, this clonotype is medium-sized. The rearrangement joins TRBV9 to TRBJ2-5; the D gene is possibly TRBD1 (5 bases). The CDR3 has 14 residues. V was shortened by 0 bases and J by 4 bases, with 10 bases between the two germline ends. Looked up from germline, CDR1 is SGDLS and CDR2 is YYNGEE. The CDR3 loop reads CASSVEGRGETQYF. The CDR3 nucleotides read TGTGCCAGCAGCGTAGAGGGTAGGGGAGAGACCCAGTACTTC.

The sample holds one count of this clonotype. This chain links TRBV20-1 with TRBJ1-1; no firm D call. This CDR3 has 14 amino acids. Trimming left V 0 bases short and J 5 bases short, with 13 bases between. Germline CDR1 DFQATT, CDR2 SNEGSKA (reference sequence). The CDR3 nucleotides are TGCAGTGCTAGAGAGCCCTCGGTCGGAACTGAAGCTTTCTTT. This codes for CSAREPSVGTEAFF.

This clonotype has just one count. The rearrangement uses TRBV19 and TRBJ2-5; D not certain. There are 14 residues in the CDR3. The germline V and J ends were trimmed by 4 bases and 0 bases, with 9 bases remaining between them. Germline values: CDR1 LNHDA, CDR2 SQIVND (reference sequence). The CDR3 region has the DNA TGTGCCAGTAGTAAGGAGCTGTACCAAGAGACCCAGTACTTC. Its protein product is CASSKELYQETQYF.

This sequence joins TRBV6-1 and TRBJ1-5, with 7 bases fitting TRBD1. Trimming cost V 7 bases and J 5 bases; bases outside gene matches: 5. The CDR3 is 13 residues long. The V gene's germline CDR1 is MNHNS and CDR2 SASEGT. CDR3 DNA: TGTGCCAGCATCAACAGGGGTGATCAGCCCCAGCATTTT. Translated, it gives CASINRGDQPQHF.

The V call is TRBV5-4, the J call TRBJ1-2, with D perhaps TRBD1 (5 bases). The V end lost 4 bases, the J end lost 2 bases, and 9 bases lay between the germline ends. CDR3 length equals 13 residues. Germline CDR1 SGHNT, CDR2 YYREEE (reference sequence). This CDR3 is CASSQGANYGYTF. Here the CDR3 DNA reads TGTGCCAGCAGCCAAGGGGCCAACTATGGCTACACCTTC. Drawing the rest from reference TRBV5-4 and TRBJ1-2, the complete variable domain is ETGVTQSPTHLIKTRGQQVTLRCSSQSGHNTVSWYQQALGQGPQFIFQYYREEENGRGNFPPRFSGLQFPNYSSELNVNALELDDSALYLCASSQGANYGYTFGSGTRLTVV.

This clonotype has a handful of counts. The rearrangement uses TRBV7-3 and TRBJ1-6, with D possibly matching TRBD1 (5 bases). This CDR3 is 16 amino acids long. Trimming cost V 2 bases and J 0 bases, with 8 bases left between them. The germline V gene encodes CDR1 SGHTA and CDR2 FQGTGA. CDR3 sequence reads: CASSLGGSSYNSPLHF. In DNA form, the CDR3 reads TGTGCCAGCAGCTTAGGGGGGAGCTCCTATAATTCACCCCTCCACTTT.

This clonotype was counted once. V usage is TRBV2 and J usage is TRBJ1-1; 7 bases line up with TRBD1. The V gene's germline CDR1 is SNHLY and CDR2 FYNNEI. The CDR3 extends over 14 amino acids. Trimming removed 3 bases from V and 4 bases from J; junction bases left unmatched: 5. CDR3 region: CASSEEGAGTEAFF. The CDR3 nucleotides read TGTGCCAGCAGTGAGGAGGGGGCGGGCACTGAAGCTTTCTTT.

This clonotype has more than one count but fewer than ten. The chain is built from TRBV12-3 or TRBV12-4 and TRBJ1-2, with D perhaps matching TRBD1 (6 bases). The CDR3 totals 14 residues. The V end lost 6 bases, the J end lost 7 bases, and 18 bases lay between the germline ends. CDR3 nucleotide sequence: TGTGCCAGCAGCCCCCAGGAGGGGGTCGGTGGCTACACCTTC. Amino acids: CASSPQEGVGGYTF.

The genes are TRBV20-1 and TRBJ2-3, with no clear D. The CDR3 length is 13 residues. Trimming left V 3 bases short and J 3 bases short, with 10 bases between. Germline V CDR1 and CDR2: DFQATT, SNEGSKA (reference sequence). The CDR3 DNA sequence: TGCAGTGCTAGTAAACCGGAGACAGATACGCAGTATTTT. Amino acids: CSASKPETDTQYF.

This clonotype has at least ten counts. This chain connects TRBV7-9 to TRBJ2-5, with D perhaps TRBD2 (6 bases). The ends were cut back, 1 base at V and 9 bases at J, with 6 bases in the middle. This CDR3 has 11 amino acids. Germline V gene data show CDR1 as SEHNR and CDR2 as FQNEAQ (reference sequence). The CDR3 is CASSLGGAQYF. CDR3 nucleotides: TGTGCCAGCAGCTTAGGCGGGGCCCAGTACTTC.

In this sample, this clonotype turned up once. The chain recombines TRBV11-3 with TRBJ2-1; 9 bases fit TRBD2. Germline-derived CDR1 and CDR2 are SGHNT and YENEEA. The CDR3 has 17 residues. V lost 4 bases to trimming and J lost 8 bases; unmatched junction nucleotides: 15. Here the CDR3 DNA reads TGTGCCAGCAGCTCCGGAGTGGAGGCGGGAGGGTACGATGAGCAGTTCTTC. Its protein product is CASSSGVEAGGYDEQFF.

This clonotype came up a few times. The V gene is TRBV27, the J gene TRBJ1-2, with 8 bases that match TRBD1. Germline V gene lookup returns CDR1 MNHEY and CDR2 SMNVEV (reference sequence). This CDR3 has 19 amino acids. With V trimmed by 4 bases and J by 7 bases, 23 bases remained unmatched. CDR3 residues: CASSSETHHSRGQGFGYTF. In nucleotides, the CDR3 is TGTGCCAGCAGTTCCGAGACCCACCACAGCAGGGGGCAGGGGTTTGGCTACACCTTC.